The 8 T cell receptor beta chains below come from one sample, sequenced in a study of T-cell reconstitution after alpha-beta-depleted transplantation in children. Preparing the TCRbeta library involved the use of unique molecular identifiers. MiXCR was run by TCRdb on the PCR reads, yielding one entry per CDR3 protein. The repertoire holds approximately 230,000 distinct CDR3 sequences, with under 30% as singletons. Material: PBMCs, obtained before TCRalphabeta/CD19-depleted stem cell transplant. The receptors shown here come from a girl aged 2-10 years with Fanconi anemia, due to receive a stem cell transplant.

The chain has TRBV5-1 and TRBJ2-1; no reliable D call. V was trimmed by 2 bases and J by 0 bases, leaving 12 bases between them. The CDR3 is 16 residues long. Germline-derived CDR1 and CDR2 are SGHRS and YFSETQ. The CDR3 DNA sequence: TGCGCCAGCAGCTTATATCAGATCGACTCCTACAATGAGCAGTTCTTC. Encoded protein: CASSLYQIDSYNEQFF.

This clonotype was seen more than once but under ten times. This chain uses TRBV29-1 with TRBJ2-5; D may be TRBD2 (6 bases). V lost 7 bases, J lost 4 bases, and 16 bases lay in between. The germline V gene has CDR1 SQVTM and CDR2 ANQGSEA. The CDR3 totals 13 residues. This CDR3 reads CSAKAWRGETQYF. In nucleotides, the CDR3 is TGCAGCGCCAAGGCATGGCGGGGAGAGACCCAGTACTTC.

This clonotype was seen only a few times. CDR3 bases: TGCAGCGTTGAAGAAGTCCAGGGTACCCACGGCTACACCTTC. Amino acid sequence: CSVEEVQGTHGYTF. The chain has TRBV29-1 and TRBJ1-2; D is perhaps TRBD1 (5 bases). The CDR3 is made up of 14 amino acids. Germline assignment: CDR1 SQVTM and CDR2 ANQGSEA. V shed 0 bases and J shed 8 bases, with 16 bases lying between them.

This clonotype was seen a few times. This rearrangement joins TRBV5-1 to TRBJ1-1; tentatively, D is TRBD1 (5 bases). Trimming took 0 bases from V and 3 from J, leaving 12 bases between them. This CDR3 has 15 residues. In germline, CDR1 is SGHRS, CDR2 YFSETQ. The CDR3 DNA reads TGCGCCAGCAGCTTGGGAGGGACGGCCGACACTGAAGCTTTCTTT. It encodes CASSLGGTADTEAFF.

The count of this clonotype is one. V and J are TRBV7-2 and TRBJ2-1, with 9 bases matching TRBD2. The CDR3 has 14 amino acids. Trimming took 3 bases from V and 9 from J; bases not matched to a gene: 6. Germline assignment: CDR1 SGHTA and CDR2 FQGNSA. The CDR3 DNA sequence: TGTGCCAGCAGCTTGATACCGGGACTAGCTGAGCAGTTCTTC. It yields the protein CASSLIPGLAEQFF. The full variable domain, rest sourced from reference TRBV7-2 and TRBJ2-1, is GAGVSQSPSNKVTEKGKDVELRCDPISGHTALYWYRQSLGQGLEFLIYFQGNSAPDKSGLPSDRFSAERTGGSVSTLTIQRTQQEDSAVYLCASSLIPGLAEQFFGPGTRLTVL.

This clonotype was picked up many times. This sequence joins TRBV4-2 and TRBJ2-7, with D uncertain. V was pared by 1 base and J by 4 bases, with 5 bases between. The CDR3 is 12 residues long. Germline V gives CDR1 LGHNA, CDR2 YNFKEQ. For the CDR3, the DNA is TGTGCCAGCAGCCAAGCTTCGTACGAGCAGTACTTC. It codes for CASSQASYEQYF.

This clonotype came up a few times. This rearrangement joins TRBV29-1 to TRBJ2-3; D not resolved. The CDR3 is 12 amino acids. Deletions cut 5 bases from V and 1 base from J, with 7 bases between. Germline CDR1 and CDR2: SQVTM and ANQGSEA. Written as DNA, the CDR3 is TGCAGCGTTCTGTTTGGCACAGATACGCAGTATTTT. Translating it yields CSVLFGTDTQYF.

There are many counts of this clonotype. This chain uses TRBV15 with TRBJ2-1; the D is unclear. This CDR3 comprises 13 residues. V lost 4 bases, J lost 4 bases, and 8 bases lay in between. The germline V gene encodes CDR1 LNHNV and CDR2 YYDKDF (reference sequence). The chain's CDR3 is CATSKTAYNEQFF. CDR3 DNA: TGTGCCACCAGCAAAACAGCTTACAATGAGCAGTTCTTC.